The entry below describes one T cell receptor beta chain. What it recognizes is unknown. Described time point: pre-sensitization, week 0. The treatment was: therapeutic diphenylcyclopropenone sensitization with weekly scalp DPC. Alopecia patients deemed DPC-suitable, aged 18 to 70, excluding pregnancy. Between the trimmed V and J ends, which lost 0 bases and 6 bases, there was a span of 14 bases. This CDR3 comprises 16 residues. The germline V gene has CDR1 LGHNA and CDR2 YSLEER. The entry originates in a study of human T cells and chemical hapten exposure. Findings of the study overall: A positive correlation with patch test score was shown by PT1 expanded TCR counts.

TCRdb ran MiXCR on the RACE reads and lists one entry per CDR3 protein. The table shows 35,000 to 45,000 distinct CDR3 sequences, with approximately 13% occurring only once. The source is a woman aged 25-40 years with alopecia areata. Some clones in this sample may be carry-over from other donors' samples. The material was whole blood, obtained in connection with sensitization to the hapten diphenylcyclopropenone (DPC). The rearrangement links TRBV4-3 to TRBJ2-2, with D perhaps matching TRBD2 (6 bases). The CDR3 nucleotides are TGCGCCAGCAGCCAAGATACAGCGGGCTTGGCCGGGGAGCTGTTTTTT. Protein product: CASSQDTAGLAGELFF.